The following is a T cell receptor beta chain sequence with its context. This sample is drawn from a study of T cell clusters in autoimmune cytopenias. One tube held mixed TRB-A and TRB-B primer pools for touch-down PCR. Reprocessing the multiplex PCR reads, TCRdb reports a single entry for every CDR3 protein and omits DNA. The table lists approximately 7,500 distinct CDR3 sequences, with 30% to 40% in the top ten. CDR1 and CDR2 (germline): SGHVT, SQSDAQ. The CDR3 loop spans 16 amino acids. TRB amplification used roughly 250 ng of peripheral blood genomic DNA. A further study also used this sample, focusing on T cell repertoires in aging, cancer and after chemotherapy. That paper notes: Six age groups, ranging from 30 or younger to 70 or older, included the donors. In healthy donors, age-related TCR diversity loss mainly reflected lost richness. Across the chemotherapy interval, each cancer cohort showed higher median generation probability, suggesting thymic rebound.

This chain uses TRBV7-4 with TRBJ2-7; TCRdb lists TRBD1, though no DNA is available to test this call. The sequenced material came from peripheral blood. The receptor comes from a human donor with an autoimmune cytopenia or autoimmune hepatitis (not recorded which). The CDR3 reads CASSWGTGTGSYEQYF.